This T cell receptor beta chain comes out of a study of T-cell reconstitution after alpha-beta-depleted transplantation in children. Study-wide results and limits: Among T cells one year after transplant, newly produced cells accounted for most counts and diversity. About two months after transplant, alpha-beta T cells reportedly came from several hundred expanded graft clones.

Preparing the TCRbeta library involved the use of unique molecular identifiers. Using its own MiXCR run on the PCR reads, TCRdb lists one record per CDR3 protein. The sample has 45,000 to 50,000 distinct CDR3 sequences; roughly half are singletons. The CDR3 has 12 residues. V lost 6 bases and J lost 7, with 12 bases in between. Germline assignment: CDR1 KGHSH and CDR2 LQKENI. On this clonotype itself: Antigen specificity is unknown.

Sequenced here: peripheral blood, sampled before TCRalphabeta/CD19-depleted stem cell transplant. The receptor was isolated from a boy less than two years old with SCID, due to receive a stem cell transplant. The V call is TRBV18, the J call TRBJ1-1, with no clear D. CDR3 nucleotides: TGTGCCAGCTCCCTCATCGGGGATGAAGCTTTCTTT. Amino acids: CASSLIGDEAFF.